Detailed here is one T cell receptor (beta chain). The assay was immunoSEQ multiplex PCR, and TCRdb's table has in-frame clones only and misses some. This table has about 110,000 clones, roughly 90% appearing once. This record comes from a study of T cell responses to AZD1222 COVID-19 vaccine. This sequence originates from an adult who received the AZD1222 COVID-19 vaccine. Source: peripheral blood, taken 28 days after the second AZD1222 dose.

Here the CDR3 reads CASSFPTSGSSYNEQFF. The CDR3 DNA sequence: TGTGCCAGCAGTTTCCCGACTAGCGGGAGCTCCTACAATGAGCAGTTCTTC. The chain employs TRBV27 and TRBJ2-1; 12 bases are a match to TRBD2. V dropped 3 bases and J dropped 0; count of bases not matched to a gene: 3. This CDR3 region has 17 residues. The germline V gene has CDR1 MNHEY and CDR2 SMNVEV (reference sequence).